This T cell receptor (beta chain) was sequenced for a study of blood T cell repertoires in COVID-19. V was cut by 0 bases and J by 5 bases, with 13 bases left in between. CDR3 size: 15 residues. Germline values: CDR1 MGHRA, CDR2 YSYEKL. Assay used: immunoSEQ multiplex PCR; TCRdb lists only in-frame clones, some missing. The data show around 250,000 clones, 70% to 90% seen once. The sequenced sample consisted of PBMCs or T cells enriched from blood (not recorded which). The chain links TRBV4-1 to TRBJ1-2; D not resolved. The receptor was isolated from a man aged 45-60 years who had been exposed to COVID-19. The CDR3 DNA sequence: TGCGCCAGCAGCCAAGATTTGAGGCCAAGTTATGGCTACACCTTC. It encodes CASSQDLRPSYGYTF.